Each of the 19 T cell receptor beta chains below was sequenced from the same sample in a study of early T cells in non-severe SARS-CoV-2 infection. TCRdb fed the 5' RACE reads into MiXCR, producing one record per CDR3 protein. Counted here are around 92,000 distinct CDR3 sequences, 9.5% to 12% occurring once; the ten biggest clones make up 5.1%. The sample taken for sequencing was whole blood. All receptors come from an adult who was a healthcare worker with PCR-confirmed SARS-CoV-2 infection or an uninfected control (not recorded which).

The chain carries TRBV19 and TRBJ2-3; D is unresolved. CDR1 LNHDA and CDR2 SQIVND come from the germline V gene (reference sequence). The CDR3 is 14 amino acids. Trimming took off 3 bases at V and 2 bases at J, with 9 bases between the two ends. CDR3 sequence (DNA): TGTGCCAGTAGTATTGGGGTTGACACAGATACGCAGTATTTT. Amino acids: CASSIGVDTDTQYF.

This clonotype was seen a handful of times. The CDR3 DNA sequence: TGTGCCAGCAGTGGACACCGGGACAAAACGTTGAACACTGAAGCTTTCTTT. Its protein product is CASSGHRDKTLNTEAFF. This chain links TRBV2 with TRBJ1-1; maybe TRBD1 (6 bases). The CDR3 is made up of 17 amino acids. V lost 4 bases and J lost 0, with 18 bases in between. Germline V lookup: CDR1 SNHLY, CDR2 FYNNEI. The full variable domain, rest sourced from reference TRBV2 and TRBJ1-1, is EPEVTQTPSHQVTQMGQEVILRCVPISNHLYFYWYRQILGQKVEFLVSFYNNEISEKSEIFDDQFSVERPDGSNFTLKIRSTKLEDSAMYFCASSGHRDKTLNTEAFFGQGTRLTVV.

This clonotype occurred a few times. The rearrangement joins TRBV11-2 to TRBJ2-1; TRBD1 matches 12 bases. After removal of 5 bases from V and 7 bases from J, the junction contained 9 bases not matched to a gene. CDR3 length equals 16 residues. Germline CDR1 and CDR2: SGHAT and FQNNGV. CDR3 DNA sequence: TGTGCCAGCAGCATCCTGGGACAGGGGGCGAAAAATGAGCAGTTCTTC. This gives the protein CASSILGQGAKNEQFF.

Many counts were recorded for this clonotype. The gene calls are TRBV20-1 and TRBJ2-7, with 11 nucleotides matching TRBD2. This CDR3 comprises 16 residues. Losses at the gene ends were 0 bases for V and 0 bases for J; bases not matched to a gene: 4. Germline values: CDR1 DFQATT, CDR2 SNEGSKA (reference sequence). The CDR3 DNA reads TGCAGTGCTAGAGATTTACTAGCGGGAGCCTCCTACGAGCAGTACTTC. It is translated as CSARDLLAGASYEQYF.

This chain connects TRBV7-9 to TRBJ1-1; tentative D call: TRBD1 (5 bases). Per germline, CDR1 SEHNR and CDR2 FQNEAQ (reference sequence). The V end lost 4 bases, the J end lost 5 bases, and 20 bases lay between the germline ends. The length of the CDR3 is 16 residues. CDR3 sequence: CASSYTLRARSTEAFF. DNA of the CDR3: TGTGCCAGCAGCTACACCCTCAGGGCCCGAAGTACTGAAGCTTTCTTT. The full variable domain, its missing parts supplied by reference TRBV7-9 and TRBJ1-1, is DTGVSQNPRHKITKRGQNVTFRCDPISEHNRLYWYRQTLGQGPEFLTYFQNEAQLEKSRLLSDRFSAERPKGSFSTLEIQRTEQGDSAMYLCASSYTLRARSTEAFFGQGTRLTVV.

This clonotype was observed at least ten times. The chain employs TRBV9 and TRBJ2-1; 9 bases are shared with TRBD2. Per germline, CDR1 SGDLS and CDR2 YYNGEE. V was clipped by 2 bases and J by 8 bases; unmatched bases: 5. The CDR3 length is 14 residues. CDR3 amino acids: CASSVGTSRDEQFF. CDR3 in DNA: TGTGCCAGCAGCGTCGGGACTAGCCGCGATGAGCAGTTCTTC.

This chain links TRBV20-1 with TRBJ1-5; tentative D call: TRBD1 (5 bases). V lost 2 bases, J lost 7 bases, and 12 bases lay in between. This CDR3 has 13 amino acids. CDR1 is DFQATT and CDR2 is SNEGSKA in the germline V gene (reference sequence). CDR3 nucleotides: TGCAGTGCTAGAAGCAGGGAAGGGCAGCCCCAGCATTTT. This gives the protein CSARSREGQPQHF.

This clonotype was seen many times. The chain links TRBV7-9 to TRBJ1-2; no clear D gene. Trimming cost V 5 bases and J 4 bases, with 5 bases left between them. This CDR3 is 11 amino acids long. Germline loops: CDR1 SEHNR, CDR2 FQNEAQ (reference sequence). This CDR3 is CASSPPYGYTF. Here the CDR3 DNA reads TGTGCCAGCAGCCCTCCCTATGGCTACACCTTC.

The V and J genes are TRBV25-1 and TRBJ1-1, with D possibly TRBD1 on 5 matching bases. V was shortened by 6 bases and J by 1 base, with 12 bases between the two germline ends. CDR3 length: 14 amino acids. Per the germline V gene, CDR1 is MGHDK and CDR2 is SYGVNS. Here the CDR3 reads CASRAVGGNTEAFF. CDR3 in DNA: TGTGCCAGCAGGGCCGTTGGGGGGAACACTGAAGCTTTCTTT.

This clonotype was counted many times. This chain links TRBV24-1 with TRBJ1-5; D ambiguous. V gave up 4 bases and J gave up 0 bases, with 3 bases separating them. CDR1 and CDR2 (germline): KGHDR, SFDVKD. This CDR3 region has 13 residues. CDR3 in amino acids: CATSDTSNQPQHF. CDR3 coding DNA: TGTGCCACCAGTGACACTAGCAATCAGCCCCAGCATTTT.

This chain links TRBV28 with TRBJ2-1; 8 bases fit TRBD1. The CDR3 length is 16 residues. The V segment lost 5 bases and the J segment 4 bases; nucleotides outside the gene matches: 10. The germline gives CDR1 MDHEN, CDR2 SYDVKM. The CDR3 DNA reads TGTGCCAGCAGTCTCCCCGGGACAGGAGATTACAATGAGCAGTTCTTC. Translation: CASSLPGTGDYNEQFF.

This clonotype was detected only a few times. The chain recombines TRBV2 with TRBJ1-1, with D unresolved. The V end lost 4 bases, the J end lost 0 bases, and 6 bases lay between the germline ends. This CDR3 is 13 amino acids long. Germline CDR1 is SNHLY and CDR2 is FYNNEI. In nucleotides, the CDR3 is TGTGCCAGCAGTGTAACAATGAACACTGAAGCTTTCTTT. Translation gives CASSVTMNTEAFF. Supplemented by reference TRBV2 and TRBJ1-1, the full variable domain reads EPEVTQTPSHQVTQMGQEVILRCVPISNHLYFYWYRQILGQKVEFLVSFYNNEISEKSEIFDDQFSVERPDGSNFTLKIRSTKLEDSAMYFCASSVTMNTEAFFGQGTRLTVV.

The CDR3 DNA reads as TGCAGCGTCCGACAGGGGGTCGGCACAGATACGCAGTATTTT. Translated, it gives CSVRQGVGTDTQYF. This chain links TRBV29-1 with TRBJ2-3, with 9 bases matching TRBD1. CDR3 length: 14 residues. Germline loops: CDR1 SQVTM, CDR2 ANQGSEA. V was pared by 6 bases and J by 1 base, with 5 bases of the junction left unmatched.

The sample holds many counts of this clonotype. The V call is TRBV7-2, the J call TRBJ2-7; the match to TRBD1 covers 9 bases. Germline V gene lookup returns CDR1 SGHTA and CDR2 FQGNSA. The CDR3 covers 14 residues. The ends lost 1 base at V and 6 bases at J; junction bases unmatched: 4. CDR3 nucleotides: TGTGCCAGCAGCTTAGGAGGGACAGGGCCCGAGCAGTACTTC. Translating gives CASSLGGTGPEQYF.

The chain recombines TRBV12-3 or TRBV12-4 with TRBJ2-4; D not certain. The CDR3 contains 14 residues. The V and J ends lost 6 bases and 2 bases respectively, with 11 bases between them. In DNA form, the CDR3 reads TGTGCCAGCAGCCCCCGAAGATCCAAAAACATTCAGTACTTC. It yields the protein CASSPRRSKNIQYF.

This sequence joins TRBV7-2 and TRBJ2-1, with 8 bases fitting TRBD1. V was pared by 5 bases and J by 2 bases, with 8 bases of the junction left unmatched. In germline, CDR1 is SGHTA, CDR2 FQGNSA. The CDR3 length is 16 residues. The CDR3 DNA sequence: TGTGCCAGCAGCCTGATGACAGGGGCAACCTACAATGAGCAGTTCTTC. It translates to CASSLMTGATYNEQFF.

This clonotype appeared a few times. V is TRBV5-1 and J is TRBJ1-4; 7 positions agree with TRBD1. This CDR3 is built from 17 residues. The junction had 10 bases not matched to a gene; V was cut back by 4 bases and J by 1 base. Per the germline V gene, CDR1 is SGHRS and CDR2 is YFSETQ. The CDR3 coding sequence is TGCGCCAGCAGCCCACGGACAGGAGGAGGAACTAATGAAAAACTGTTTTTT. Amino acid sequence: CASSPRTGGGTNEKLFF.

The chain recombines TRBV15 with TRBJ2-3, with D unclear. CDR1 is LNHNV and CDR2 is YYDKDF in the germline V gene (reference sequence). The CDR3 covers 13 residues. V lost 1 base to trimming and J lost 2 bases, with 4 bases between them. CDR3: CATSRAPTDTQYF. CDR3 DNA sequence: TGTGCCACCAGCAGAGCCCCCACAGATACGCAGTATTTT.

Many counts were recorded for this clonotype. J is TRBJ2-1 and V is TRBV29-1; 7 bases agree with TRBD1. CDR1 SQVTM and CDR2 ANQGSEA come from the germline V gene. V gave up 5 bases and J gave up 4 bases; unmatched junction bases: 8. This CDR3 spans 14 amino acids. The CDR3 protein is CSVRSGQLYNEQFF. CDR3 bases: TGCAGCGTTCGCTCGGGACAGCTATACAATGAGCAGTTCTTC.